Below, 25 T cell receptor beta chains from the same sample are listed, as sequenced in a study of blood T cell repertoires in COVID-19. Only in-frame clones appear in the TCRdb table, and some are missing; sequencing was by immunoSEQ multiplex PCR. The table has under 300,000 clones, approximately 88% seen once. Sequenced: PBMCs or T cells enriched from blood (not recorded which). The receptor set was obtained from a woman in her thirties who had recovered from COVID-19.

This clone turned up a few times. The gene calls are TRBV2 and TRBJ2-7; TRBD1 aligns across 8 bases. CDR3 length: 15 amino acids. V lost 5 bases and J lost 2; bases outside the gene matches: 8. Germline V gene data show CDR1 as SNHLY and CDR2 as FYNNEI. DNA for the CDR3: TGTGCCAGCAGTCCCGGACAGGGAACTCCCTACGAGCAGTACTTC. Its protein is CASSPGQGTPYEQYF.

This clone was observed a few times. The V call is TRBV19, the J call TRBJ2-7; perhaps TRBD1 as D (6 bases). Germline V gene sequence: CDR1 LNHDA, CDR2 SQIVND (reference sequence). The V end was cut by 0 bases, the J end by 2 bases, with 8 bases between. This CDR3 is built from 14 residues. The CDR3 is CASSIEGGTYEQYF. As DNA, the CDR3 is TGTGCCAGTAGTATAGAAGGGGGTACCTACGAGCAGTACTTC. Together with reference TRBV19 and TRBJ2-7, the CDR3 gives the full variable domain: DGGITQSPKYLFRKEGQNVTLSCEQNLNHDAMYWYRQDPGQGLRLIYYSQIVNDFQKGDIAEGYSVSREKKESFPLTVTSAQKNPTAFYLCASSIEGGTYEQYFGPGTRLTVT.

V and J are TRBV10-3 and TRBJ2-7; no reliable D call. V shed 4 bases and J shed 6 bases, with 16 bases lying between them. CDR1 and CDR2 from the germline V gene are ENHRY and SYGVKD. The CDR3 has 14 residues. CDR3 region: CAISGLPRVGEQYF. The CDR3, as DNA: TGTGCCATCAGTGGCCTTCCACGGGTGGGCGAGCAGTACTTC.

The rearrangement uses TRBV28 and TRBJ1-5; D remains unclear. The V end lost 7 bases, the J end lost 2 bases, and 18 bases lay between the germline ends. Germline-derived CDR1 and CDR2 are MDHEN and SYDVKM. CDR3 length equals 16 residues. CDR3 in amino acids: CASIGPGNGGNQPQHF. The CDR3 coding sequence is TGTGCCAGCATTGGCCCGGGAAACGGAGGCAATCAGCCCCAGCATTTT.

The chain is built from TRBV28 and TRBJ1-1, with TRBD1 identical over 7 bases. The CDR3 is 15 amino acids. Germline assignment: CDR1 MDHEN and CDR2 SYDVKM. With V trimmed by 6 bases and J by 3 bases, 10 bases remained unmatched. The CDR3 sequence: CASRWSIQGDTEAFF. The CDR3 coding sequence is TGTGCCAGCAGGTGGTCTATTCAGGGGGACACTGAAGCTTTCTTT.

The chain couples TRBV28 to TRBJ1-3, with D perhaps matching TRBD1 (5 bases). Trimming took 6 bases from V and 2 from J, leaving 17 bases between them. The length of the CDR3 is 16 residues. Germline-derived CDR1 and CDR2 are MDHEN and SYDVKM. This CDR3 is CASRSRRDLTGNTIYF. The CDR3 DNA reads TGTGCCAGCAGATCCCGGAGGGACCTAACTGGAAACACCATATATTTT.

The chain carries TRBV28 and TRBJ1-5; D possibly corresponds to TRBD1 (6 bases). The V and J ends lost 6 bases and 4 bases respectively, with 13 bases between them. The CDR3 runs 14 residues. CDR1 is MDHEN and CDR2 is SYDVKM in the germline V gene. The CDR3 DNA is TGTGCCAGCAGAGCCCGGGGGGCAAATCAGCCCCAGCATTTT. Protein: CASRARGANQPQHF. The full variable domain, completed using reference TRBV28 and TRBJ1-5, is DVKVTQSSRYLVKRTGEKVFLECVQDMDHENMFWYRQDPGLGLRLIYFSYDVKMKEKGDIPEGYSVSREKKERFSLILESASTNQTSMYLCASRARGANQPQHFGDGTRLSIL.

CDR3 sequence reads: CASKATGQNTEAFF. The CDR3 coding sequence is TGTGCCAGTAAAGCGACAGGGCAGAACACTGAAGCTTTCTTT. The J gene is TRBJ1-1, the V gene TRBV19; 7 nucleotides match TRBD1. The junction had 6 bases not matched to a gene; V was cut back by 7 bases and J by 1 base. The length of the CDR3 is 14 residues. Looked up from germline, CDR1 is LNHDA and CDR2 is SQIVND (reference sequence).

The chain joins TRBV28 to TRBJ2-5; 13 bases fit TRBD2. The junction had 1 base not matched to a gene; V was cut back by 3 bases and J by 3 bases. The CDR3 length is 15 residues. Per the germline V gene, CDR1 is MDHEN and CDR2 is SYDVKM. CDR3 residues: CASSFGLAGEETQYF. The DNA of the CDR3 is TGTGCCAGCAGTTTCGGACTAGCGGGAGAAGAGACCCAGTACTTC.

The chain uses TRBV24-1 and TRBJ1-5; tentatively, D is TRBD1 (5 bases). The length of the CDR3 is 14 residues. Germline-derived CDR1 and CDR2 are KGHDR and SFDVKD. Trimming left V 8 bases short and J 4 bases short, with 14 bases between. Written as DNA, the CDR3 is TGTGCCACCATGCGTGCAGGGCCTAATCAGCCCCAGCATTTT. Amino acid sequence: CATMRAGPNQPQHF.

The chain has TRBV29-1 and TRBJ1-1; D is undetermined. This CDR3 is 14 amino acids long. Germline values: CDR1 SQVTM, CDR2 ANQGSEA. The V gene lost 4 bases and the J gene lost 0 bases, with 12 bases spanning the gap. The CDR3 spells CSVAERIVNTEAFF. The CDR3 region has the DNA TGCAGCGTTGCAGAGAGGATCGTGAACACTGAAGCTTTCTTT.

This clone was counted once. The CDR3 DNA reads TGTGCCAGCAGACAGGGGGCATTGCATGGCTACACCTTC. Amino acids: CASRQGALHGYTF. V gene TRBV12-3 or TRBV12-4 combines with J gene TRBJ1-2, with 9 bases fitting TRBD1. This CDR3 has 13 amino acids. V was clipped by 6 bases and J by 6 bases; unmatched bases: 5.

This clone was picked up one time. The chain links TRBV3-1 (or the pseudogene TRBV3-2) to TRBJ2-3; 8 bases match TRBD2. The CDR3 is 19 amino acids. With 5 bases clipped from V and 2 bases from J, the junction kept 18 bases outside the gene matches. CDR1 LGHDT and CDR2 YNNKEL come from the germline V gene (reference sequence). CDR3: CASSSRGLAGQLFTDTQYF. CDR3 bases: TGTGCCAGCAGCTCCCGGGGGTTAGCGGGGCAGCTTTTCACAGATACGCAGTATTTT.

The chain joins TRBV2 to TRBJ1-2; 7 positions agree with TRBD1. Losses at the gene ends were 3 bases for V and 3 bases for J; bases not matched to a gene: 13. From germline, CDR1 is SNHLY and CDR2 FYNNEI. The CDR3 is 17 residues long. CDR3 sequence (DNA): TGTGCCAGCAGTGATCTACGAAAAGGGGGCGAGGACTATGGCTACACCTTC. It translates to CASSDLRKGGEDYGYTF. Looking up the rest from reference TRBV2 and TRBJ1-2 gives the full variable domain: EPEVTQTPSHQVTQMGQEVILRCVPISNHLYFYWYRQILGQKVEFLVSFYNNEISEKSEIFDDQFSVERPDGSNFTLKIRSTKLEDSAMYFCASSDLRKGGEDYGYTFGSGTRLTVV.

The chain recombines TRBV7-7 with TRBJ1-1, with 8 bases that match TRBD1. The V gene end was trimmed by 5 bases and the J gene end by 3 bases; junction bases not matched to a gene: 8. Germline V gene data show CDR1 as SSHAT and CDR2 as FNYEAQ (reference sequence). The CDR3 sequence is 15 residues long. For the CDR3, the DNA is TGTGCCAGCAGCCTCGACAGGGGAGGGGACACTGAAGCTTTCTTT. Protein sequence: CASSLDRGGDTEAFF. The entire variable domain, with the rest obtained from reference TRBV7-7 and TRBJ1-1, is as follows: GAGVSQSPRYKVTKRGQDVTLRCDPISSHATLYWYQQALGQGPEFLTYFNYEAQPDKSGLPSDRFSAERPEGSISTLTIQRTEQRDSAMYRCASSLDRGGDTEAFFGQGTRLTVV.

The V and J genes are TRBV28 and TRBJ1-6; possibly TRBD1 for D (6 bases). The V and J ends lost 2 bases and 8 bases respectively, with 16 bases between them. This CDR3 spans 16 amino acids. Germline lookup yields CDR1 MDHEN and CDR2 SYDVKM. The CDR3 DNA sequence: TGTGCCAGCAGTTTAGGCCAGGGGTCAGTTTATTCACCCCTCCACTTT. Its protein is CASSLGQGSVYSPLHF. Based on the CDR3 plus reference TRBV28 and TRBJ1-6, the full variable domain is DVKVTQSSRYLVKRTGEKVFLECVQDMDHENMFWYRQDPGLGLRLIYFSYDVKMKEKGDIPEGYSVSREKKERFSLILESASTNQTSMYLCASSLGQGSVYSPLHFGNGTRLTVT.

The chain carries TRBV6-2 or TRBV6-3 and TRBJ1-4, with D maybe TRBD1 (6 bases). The CDR3 contains 14 residues. Deletions cut 6 bases from V and 3 bases from J, with 11 bases between. Germline V gene lookup returns CDR1 MNHEY and CDR2 SVGEGT. CDR3 protein: CASRYREANEKLFF. As DNA, the CDR3 is TGTGCCAGCAGGTACAGGGAGGCTAATGAAAAACTGTTTTTT.

This clone occurred once. The J gene is TRBJ2-7, the V gene TRBV19; no clear D gene. V was trimmed by 5 bases and J by 3 bases, leaving 14 bases between them. Germline V gene sequence: CDR1 LNHDA, CDR2 SQIVND (reference sequence). The CDR3 consists of 14 residues. CDR3 sequence reads: CASSLSRSRYEQYF. In DNA form, the CDR3 reads TGTGCCAGTAGTTTGTCTCGGAGTCGCTACGAGCAGTACTTC.

The chain recombines TRBV7-8 with TRBJ1-2, with 9 bases identical to TRBD1. The CDR3 sequence is 16 residues long. Per the germline V gene, CDR1 is SGHVS and CDR2 is FQNEAQ. The V gene end was trimmed by 5 bases and the J gene end by 2 bases; junction bases not matched to a gene: 9. DNA for the CDR3: TGTGCCAGCAGCCCCGGGACAGGGTTTGAAAACTATGGCTACACCTTC. It yields the protein CASSPGTGFENYGYTF.

A word on this clone: This may be a read error: a much more frequent sequence differs by one nucleotide. In the same sample, other DNA sequences code for this CDR3. The V gene is TRBV29-1, the J gene TRBJ2-5; 11 nucleotides match TRBD1. The CDR3 is 17 amino acids. V gave up 3 bases and J gave up 2 bases; unmatched junction bases: 11. Per germline, CDR1 SQVTM and CDR2 ANQGSEA. The CDR3 loop reads CSVDGGGTGGRQETQYF. In nucleotides, the CDR3 is TGCAGCGTTGACGGGGGAGGGACAGGGGGTCGGCAAGAGACCCAGTACTTC.

This rearrangement joins TRBV7-2 to TRBJ1-1; 8 bases align to TRBD1. This CDR3 has 14 amino acids. V trimming: 0 bases; J trimming: 7 bases; junction bases outside the gene matches: 4. The germline V gene has CDR1 SGHTA and CDR2 FQGNSA. The CDR3 sequence is CASSLAVQGDEAFF. CDR3 DNA sequence: TGTGCCAGCAGCTTAGCCGTACAGGGGGATGAAGCTTTCTTT.

The chain recombines TRBV5-1 with TRBJ2-7; D perhaps matches TRBD1 (6 bases). The V and J ends lost 0 bases and 3 bases respectively, with 16 bases between them. There are 16 residues in the CDR3. Germline V gives CDR1 SGHRS, CDR2 YFSETQ. CDR3 sequence: CASSLGPGATNYEQYF. The DNA of the CDR3 is TGCGCCAGCAGCTTGGGCCCAGGGGCGACCAACTACGAGCAGTACTTC.

CDR3: CSASYGTGLGSSPLHF. As DNA, the CDR3 is TGCAGTGCTAGTTACGGCACAGGGCTGGGGAGTTCACCCCTCCACTTT. The chain has TRBV20-1 and TRBJ1-6; the D gene is possibly TRBD1 (6 bases). CDR3 length equals 16 residues. V lost 3 bases and J 9 bases, leaving 21 bases between the germline ends. CDR1 DFQATT and CDR2 SNEGSKA come from the germline V gene (reference sequence).

The J gene is TRBJ1-4, the V gene TRBV24-1, with a possible D match to TRBD1 (6 bases). The V and J ends lost 7 bases and 0 bases respectively, with 20 bases between them. Germline V gene lookup returns CDR1 KGHDR and CDR2 SFDVKD. CDR3 size: 18 residues. CDR3 sequence: CATSPAAGASPTNEKLFF. The CDR3 DNA reads TGTGCCACCAGCCCCGCGGCAGGGGCCTCCCCAACTAATGAAAAACTGTTTTTT.

CDR3 bases: TGCGCCAGCAGCTTCACAGGGGTCAGCTACGAGCAGTACTTC. Translation gives CASSFTGVSYEQYF. The chain recombines TRBV5-1 with TRBJ2-7; 7 bases line up with TRBD1. Germline CDR1 and CDR2: SGHRS and YFSETQ. The V segment lost 2 bases and the J segment 3 bases; nucleotides outside the gene matches: 5. The length of the CDR3 is 14 residues.